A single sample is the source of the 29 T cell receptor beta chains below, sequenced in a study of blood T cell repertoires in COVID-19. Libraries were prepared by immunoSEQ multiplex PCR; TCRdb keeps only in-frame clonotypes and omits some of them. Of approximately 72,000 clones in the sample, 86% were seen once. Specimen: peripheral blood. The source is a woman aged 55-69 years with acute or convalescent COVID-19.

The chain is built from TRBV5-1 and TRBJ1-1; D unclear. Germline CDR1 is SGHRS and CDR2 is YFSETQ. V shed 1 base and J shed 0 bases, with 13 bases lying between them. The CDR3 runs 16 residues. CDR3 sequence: CASSLSRTNMNTEAFF. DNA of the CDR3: TGCGCCAGCAGCTTGTCTCGAACGAACATGAACACTGAAGCTTTCTTT.

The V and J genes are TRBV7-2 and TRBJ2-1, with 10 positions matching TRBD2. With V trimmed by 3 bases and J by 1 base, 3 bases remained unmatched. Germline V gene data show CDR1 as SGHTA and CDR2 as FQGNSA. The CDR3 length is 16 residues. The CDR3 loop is CASSLSSGGSYNEQFF. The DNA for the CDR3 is TGTGCCAGCAGCTTGTCTAGCGGGGGTTCCTACAATGAGCAGTTCTTC.

The CDR3 DNA reads as TGTGCCAGCAGCCGCGACAAGACTGAAGCTTTCTTT. It encodes CASSRDKTEAFF. The rearrangement uses TRBV6-6 and TRBJ1-1; D gene ambiguous. The CDR3 extends over 12 amino acids. Trimming pared 6 bases from V and 5 bases from J, leaving 10 bases between. Germline lookup yields CDR1 MNHNY and CDR2 SVGAGI (reference sequence).

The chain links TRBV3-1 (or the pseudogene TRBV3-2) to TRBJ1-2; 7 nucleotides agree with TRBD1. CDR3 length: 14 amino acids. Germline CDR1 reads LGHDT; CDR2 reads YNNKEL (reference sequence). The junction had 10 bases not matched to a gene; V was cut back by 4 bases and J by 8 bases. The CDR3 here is CASSREQGLGGYTF. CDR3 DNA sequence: TGTGCCAGCAGCCGAGAACAGGGGCTAGGGGGCTACACCTTC.

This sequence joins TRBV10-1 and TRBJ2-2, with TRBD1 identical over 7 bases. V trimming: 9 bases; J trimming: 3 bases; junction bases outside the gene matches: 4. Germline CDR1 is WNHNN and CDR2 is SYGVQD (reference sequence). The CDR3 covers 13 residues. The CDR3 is CARGQRDTGELFF. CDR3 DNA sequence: TGCGCCAGGGGACAGCGCGACACCGGGGAGCTGTTTTTT.

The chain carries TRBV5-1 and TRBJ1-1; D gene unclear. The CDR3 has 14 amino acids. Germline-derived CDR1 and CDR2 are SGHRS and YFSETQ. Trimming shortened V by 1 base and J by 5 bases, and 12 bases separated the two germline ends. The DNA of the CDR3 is TGCGCCAGCAGCTTGCCGGGGTCGGGGACTGAAGCTTTCTTT. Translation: CASSLPGSGTEAFF.

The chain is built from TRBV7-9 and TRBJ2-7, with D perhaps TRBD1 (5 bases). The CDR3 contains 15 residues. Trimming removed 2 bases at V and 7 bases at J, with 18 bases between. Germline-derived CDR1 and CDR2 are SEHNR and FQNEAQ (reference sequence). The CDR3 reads CASSLRPLGVGEQYF. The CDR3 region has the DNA TGTGCCAGCAGCTTACGGCCCCTAGGGGTCGGGGAGCAGTACTTC.

The CDR3 is CASSPSLLADEQFF. In DNA form, the CDR3 reads TGTGCCAGCAGCCCTTCTCTACTAGCGGATGAGCAGTTCTTC. The V and J genes are TRBV7-2 and TRBJ2-1; the match to TRBD2 covers 8 bases. Germline V gene sequence: CDR1 SGHTA, CDR2 FQGNSA. V gave up 5 bases and J gave up 8 bases; unmatched junction bases: 8. The CDR3 runs 14 residues.

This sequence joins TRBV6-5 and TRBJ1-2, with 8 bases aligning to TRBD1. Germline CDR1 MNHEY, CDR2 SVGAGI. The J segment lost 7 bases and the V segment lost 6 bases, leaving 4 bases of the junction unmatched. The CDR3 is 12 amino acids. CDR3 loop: CASRSGGLGYTF. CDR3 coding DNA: TGTGCCAGCAGGTCAGGGGGCCTTGGCTACACCTTC.

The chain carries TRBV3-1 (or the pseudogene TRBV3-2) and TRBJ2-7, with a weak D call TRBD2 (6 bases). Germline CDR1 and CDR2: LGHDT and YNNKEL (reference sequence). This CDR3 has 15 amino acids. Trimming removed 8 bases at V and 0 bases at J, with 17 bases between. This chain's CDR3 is CASSRGIVGSYEQYF. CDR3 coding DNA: TGTGCCAGCTCACGCGGGATAGTTGGCTCCTACGAGCAGTACTTC.

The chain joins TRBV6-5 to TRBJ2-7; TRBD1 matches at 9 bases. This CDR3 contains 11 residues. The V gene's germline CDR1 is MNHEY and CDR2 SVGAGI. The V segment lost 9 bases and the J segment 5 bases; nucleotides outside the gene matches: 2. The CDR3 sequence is CASRQGDEQYF. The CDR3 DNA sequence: TGTGCCAGTCGACAGGGGGACGAGCAGTACTTC.

The CDR3 sequence is CASSLFLSNEQFF. In nucleotides, the CDR3 is TGTGCCAGCAGCCTCTTCCTGAGCAATGAGCAGTTCTTC. This sequence joins TRBV14 and TRBJ2-1; D remains ambiguous. CDR1 and CDR2 from the germline V gene are SGHDN and FVKESK. With 4 bases removed from V and 6 bases from J, the gap between germline ends came to 10 bases. CDR3 length equals 13 residues.

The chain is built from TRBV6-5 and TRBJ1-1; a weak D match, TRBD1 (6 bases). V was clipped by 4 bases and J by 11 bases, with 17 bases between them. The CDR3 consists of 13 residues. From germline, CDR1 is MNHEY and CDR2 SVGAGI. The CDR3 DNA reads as TGTGCCAGCAGTTCGATCGGGACACCCGGCGCTTTCTTT. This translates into CASSSIGTPGAFF.

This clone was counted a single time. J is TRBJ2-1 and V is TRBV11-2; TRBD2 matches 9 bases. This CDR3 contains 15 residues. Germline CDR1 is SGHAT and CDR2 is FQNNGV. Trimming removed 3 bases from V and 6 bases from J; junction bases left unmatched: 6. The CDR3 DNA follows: TGTGCCAGCAGCTTTAGGGGACTAGCTGGCAATGAGCAGTTCTTC. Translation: CASSFRGLAGNEQFF.

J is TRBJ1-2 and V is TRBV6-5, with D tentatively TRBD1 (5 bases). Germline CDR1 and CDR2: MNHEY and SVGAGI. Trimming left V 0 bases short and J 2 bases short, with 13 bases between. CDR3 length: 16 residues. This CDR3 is CASSYSGIGGNYGYTF. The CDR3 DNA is TGTGCCAGCAGTTACTCGGGGATCGGGGGGAACTATGGCTACACCTTC.

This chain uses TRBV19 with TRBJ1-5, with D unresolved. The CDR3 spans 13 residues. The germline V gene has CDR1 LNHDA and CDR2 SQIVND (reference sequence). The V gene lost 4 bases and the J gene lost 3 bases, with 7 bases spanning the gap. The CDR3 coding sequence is TGTGCCAGTAGTAACGCACTCAATCAGCCCCAGCATTTT. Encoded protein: CASSNALNQPQHF.

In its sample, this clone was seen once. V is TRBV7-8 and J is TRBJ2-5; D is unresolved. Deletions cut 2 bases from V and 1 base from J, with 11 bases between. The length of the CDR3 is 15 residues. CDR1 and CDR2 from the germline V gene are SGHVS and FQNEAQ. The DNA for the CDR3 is TGTGCCAGCAGCTTACTTTCGGTAACCCAAGAGACCCAGTACTTC. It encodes CASSLLSVTQETQYF.

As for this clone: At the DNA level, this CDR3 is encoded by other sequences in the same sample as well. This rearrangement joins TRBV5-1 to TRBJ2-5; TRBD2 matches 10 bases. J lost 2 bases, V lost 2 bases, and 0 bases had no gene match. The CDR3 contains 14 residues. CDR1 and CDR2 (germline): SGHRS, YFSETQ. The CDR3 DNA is TGCGCCAGCAGCTTAGCGGGGGGGCAAGAGACCCAGTACTTC. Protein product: CASSLAGGQETQYF.

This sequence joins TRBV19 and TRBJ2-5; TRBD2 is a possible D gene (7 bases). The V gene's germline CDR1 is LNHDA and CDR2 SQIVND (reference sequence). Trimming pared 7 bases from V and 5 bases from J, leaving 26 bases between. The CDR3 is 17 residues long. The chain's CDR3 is CASTPGLGGGFGETQYF. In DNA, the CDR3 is TGTGCCAGTACCCCCGGATTGGGCGGGGGCTTCGGGGAGACCCAGTACTTC.

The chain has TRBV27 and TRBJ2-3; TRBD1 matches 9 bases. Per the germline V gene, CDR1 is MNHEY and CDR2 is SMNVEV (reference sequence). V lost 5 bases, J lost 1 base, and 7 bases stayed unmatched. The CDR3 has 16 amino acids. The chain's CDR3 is CASSPQGATGTDTQYF. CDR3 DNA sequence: TGTGCCAGCAGTCCACAGGGGGCGACTGGCACAGATACGCAGTATTTT.

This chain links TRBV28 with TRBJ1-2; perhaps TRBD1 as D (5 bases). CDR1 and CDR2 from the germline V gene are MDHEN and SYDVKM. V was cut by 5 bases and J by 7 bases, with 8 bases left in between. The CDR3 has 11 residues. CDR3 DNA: TGTGCCAGCAGTCCTGACAGTGGCTACACCTTC. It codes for CASSPDSGYTF.

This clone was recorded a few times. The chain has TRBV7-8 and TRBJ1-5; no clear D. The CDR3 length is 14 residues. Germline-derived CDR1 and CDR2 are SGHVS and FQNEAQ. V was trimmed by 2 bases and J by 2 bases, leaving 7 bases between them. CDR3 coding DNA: TGTGCCAGCAGCTTAACCGGGGGCAATCAGCCCCAGCATTTT. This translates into CASSLTGGNQPQHF. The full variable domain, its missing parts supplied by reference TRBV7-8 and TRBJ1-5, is GAGVSQSPRYKVAKRGQDVALRCDPISGHVSLFWYQQALGQGPEFLTYFQNEAQLDKSGLPSDRFFAERPEGSVSTLKIQRTQQEDSAVYLCASSLTGGNQPQHFGDGTRLSIL.

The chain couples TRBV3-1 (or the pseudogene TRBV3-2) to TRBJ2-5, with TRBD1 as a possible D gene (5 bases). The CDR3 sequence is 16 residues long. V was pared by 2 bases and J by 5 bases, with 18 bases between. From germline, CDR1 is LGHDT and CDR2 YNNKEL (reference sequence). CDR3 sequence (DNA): TGTGCCAGCAGCCAAAGGGGCCGCGGCCGTGGGGAGACCCAGTACTTC. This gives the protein CASSQRGRGRGETQYF.

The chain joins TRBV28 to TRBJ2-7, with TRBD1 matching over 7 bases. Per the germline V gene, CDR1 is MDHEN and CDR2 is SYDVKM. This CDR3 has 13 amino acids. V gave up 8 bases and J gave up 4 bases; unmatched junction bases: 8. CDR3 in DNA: TGTGCCAGCTCGACAGGGAGAGATTACGAGCAGTACTTC. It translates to CASSTGRDYEQYF.

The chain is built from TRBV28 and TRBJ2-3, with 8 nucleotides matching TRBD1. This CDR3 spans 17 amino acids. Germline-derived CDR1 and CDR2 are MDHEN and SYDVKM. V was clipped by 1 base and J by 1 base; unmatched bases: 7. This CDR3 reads CASSLYQVTGGTDTQYF. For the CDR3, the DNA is TGTGCCAGCAGTTTATATCAAGTGACAGGGGGCACAGATACGCAGTATTTT.

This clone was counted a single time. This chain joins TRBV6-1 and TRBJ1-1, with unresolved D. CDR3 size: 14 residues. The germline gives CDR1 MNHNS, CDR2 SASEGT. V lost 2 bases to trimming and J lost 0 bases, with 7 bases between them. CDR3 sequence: CASSEPGLNTEAFF. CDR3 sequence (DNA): TGTGCCAGCAGTGAACCCGGGTTGAACACTGAAGCTTTCTTT.

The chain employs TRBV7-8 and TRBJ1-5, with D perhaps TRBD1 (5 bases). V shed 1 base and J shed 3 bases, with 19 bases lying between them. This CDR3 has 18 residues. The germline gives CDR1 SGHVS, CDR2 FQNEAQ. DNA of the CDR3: TGTGCCAGCAGCTTAGAATTATTGGGGGAGGAGGTCAATCAGCCCCAGCATTTT. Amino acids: CASSLELLGEEVNQPQHF.

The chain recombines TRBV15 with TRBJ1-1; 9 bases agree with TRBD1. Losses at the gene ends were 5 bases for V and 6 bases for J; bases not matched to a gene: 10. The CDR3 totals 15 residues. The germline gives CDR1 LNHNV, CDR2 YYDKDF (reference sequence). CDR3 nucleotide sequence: TGTGCCACCAGCGGCTGGGACAGGGAGGGGGCTGAAGCTTTCTTT. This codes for CATSGWDREGAEAFF. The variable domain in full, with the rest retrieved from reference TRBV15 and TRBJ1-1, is DAMVIQNPRYQVTQFGKPVTLSCSQTLNHNVMYWYQQKSSQAPKLLFHYYDKDFNNEADTPDNFQSRRPNTSFCFLDIRSPGLGDTAMYLCATSGWDREGAEAFFGQGTRLTVV.

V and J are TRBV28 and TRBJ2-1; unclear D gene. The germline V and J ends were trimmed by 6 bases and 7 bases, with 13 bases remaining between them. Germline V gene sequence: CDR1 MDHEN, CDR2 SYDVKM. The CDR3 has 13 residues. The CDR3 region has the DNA TGTGCCAGCAGACTCTCGGGTTATAATGAGCAGTTCTTC. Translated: CASRLSGYNEQFF. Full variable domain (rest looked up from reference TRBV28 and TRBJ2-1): DVKVTQSSRYLVKRTGEKVFLECVQDMDHENMFWYRQDPGLGLRLIYFSYDVKMKEKGDIPEGYSVSREKKERFSLILESASTNQTSMYLCASRLSGYNEQFFGPGTRLTVL.